This T cell receptor (beta chain) was recovered during a study of cytomegalovirus exposure and HLA in healthy donors. General observations from the study: Among the most significant clusters, several appeared linked to common viral pathogens in a later analysis.

PCR involved 60 Vbeta and 13 Jbeta primers. The protocol was immunoSEQ multiplex PCR, while the TCRdb copy is restricted to in-frame clones and leaves out a portion. The repertoire includes around 120,000 clones, 70% to 80% of them detected once, and approximately 2.6% sits in the top ten. This CDR3 spans 14 amino acids. Germline V CDR1 and CDR2: SGHAT, FQNNGV. V was clipped by 2 bases and J by 4 bases; unmatched bases: 5. A few counts support this clone. The antigen is unknown. This TCR derives from a woman aged 55-70 years in good health and CMV-seropositive. Sequencing used PBMCs. The rearrangement uses TRBV11-2 and TRBJ2-7; 7 bases are shared with TRBD1. CDR3 sequence (DNA): TGTGCCAGCAGCTTATTGGGACAGAAATACGAGCAGTACTTC. Amino acids: CASSLLGQKYEQYF.